The text below deals with one T cell receptor (beta chain). Germline CDR1 reads LNHNV; CDR2 reads YYDKDF (reference sequence). The J segment lost 9 bases and the V segment lost 2 bases, leaving 7 bases of the junction unmatched. The CDR3 length is 14 residues. Living in 20 to 30 US areas, the participants were between 18 and 89 years of age. These data come from a study of blood T cell repertoires in COVID-19. Whole-study context: Acute and convalescent COVID-19 samples came from the United States, Italy and Spain. Sources were T cells, B-cell-depleted T cells, or PBMCs; the material itself was cDNA or gDNA.

The protocol was immunoSEQ multiplex PCR, while the TCRdb copy is restricted to in-frame clones and leaves out a portion. This sample has approximately 300,000 clones, with more than 85% found just once. The origin of this receptor is a woman in her thirties who had been exposed to COVID-19. V and J are TRBV15 and TRBJ2-1, with 7 nucleotides matching TRBD1. Sequenced: PBMCs or T cells enriched from blood (not recorded which). In nucleotides, the CDR3 is TGTGCCACCAGCAGAATTGACAGGGATTTTGAGCAGTTCTTC. This translates into CATSRIDRDFEQFF.